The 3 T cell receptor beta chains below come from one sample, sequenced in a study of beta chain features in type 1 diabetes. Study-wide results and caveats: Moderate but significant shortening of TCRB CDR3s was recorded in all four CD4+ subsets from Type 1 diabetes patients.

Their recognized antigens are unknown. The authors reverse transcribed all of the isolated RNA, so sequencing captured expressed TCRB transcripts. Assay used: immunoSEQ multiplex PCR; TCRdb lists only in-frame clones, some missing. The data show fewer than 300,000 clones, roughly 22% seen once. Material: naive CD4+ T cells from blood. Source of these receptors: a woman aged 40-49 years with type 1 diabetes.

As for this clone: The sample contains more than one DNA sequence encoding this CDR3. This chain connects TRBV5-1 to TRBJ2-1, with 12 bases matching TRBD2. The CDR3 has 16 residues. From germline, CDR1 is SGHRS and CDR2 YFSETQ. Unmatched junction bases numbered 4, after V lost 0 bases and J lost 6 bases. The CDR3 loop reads CASSLGGLAGSNEQFF. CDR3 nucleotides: TGCGCCAGCAGCTTGGGGGGACTAGCGGGCTCCAATGAGCAGTTCTTC.

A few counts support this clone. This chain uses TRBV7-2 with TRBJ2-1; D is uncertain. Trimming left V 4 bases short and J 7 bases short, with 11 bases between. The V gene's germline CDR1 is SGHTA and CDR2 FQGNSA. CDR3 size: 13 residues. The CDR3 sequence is CASSSLSRNEQFF. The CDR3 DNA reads TGTGCCAGCAGCTCCCTGTCGCGGAATGAGCAGTTCTTC. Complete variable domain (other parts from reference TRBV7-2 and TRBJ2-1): GAGVSQSPSNKVTEKGKDVELRCDPISGHTALYWYRQSLGQGLEFLIYFQGNSAPDKSGLPSDRFSAERTGGSVSTLTIQRTQQEDSAVYLCASSSLSRNEQFFGPGTRLTVL.

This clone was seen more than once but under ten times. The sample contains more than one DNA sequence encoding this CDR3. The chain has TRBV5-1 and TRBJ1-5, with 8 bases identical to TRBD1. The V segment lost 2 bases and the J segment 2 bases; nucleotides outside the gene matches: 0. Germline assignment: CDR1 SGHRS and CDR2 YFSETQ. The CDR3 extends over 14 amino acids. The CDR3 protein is CASSLQGGNQPQHF. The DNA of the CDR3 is TGCGCCAGCAGCTTACAGGGGGGCAATCAGCCCCAGCATTTT.